The sequence of this TCR beta chain was determined in a study of radiotherapy plus CTLA-4 blockade in lung cancer. Germline CDR1 is MNHEY and CDR2 is SMNVEV (reference sequence). The junction had 14 bases not matched to a gene; V was cut back by 6 bases and J by 6 bases. The length of the CDR3 is 17 residues. Assay used: immunoSEQ multiplex PCR; TCRdb lists only in-frame clones, some missing. The sample consists of about 40,000 clones, nearly 80% of them appearing once. The material sequenced was peripheral blood, taken from a patient treated with radiotherapy plus ipilimumab. The sequence derives from a human donor with non-small cell lung cancer that progressed on radiotherapy plus ipilimumab. The gene calls are TRBV27 and TRBJ1-5, with 10 bases identical to TRBD1. Here the CDR3 DNA reads TGTGCCAGCAGCCAGACAGGGGGCGAGGGATTGGGTCAGCCCCAGCATTTT. Its protein is CASSQTGGEGLGQPQHF.